One T cell receptor beta chain is described in this entry. Its specificity is unknown. A split of CD4+ cells into CD45RA+ naive and CD45RA-negative memory subsets was performed. This sample was taken from a study of shared clonotypes between healthy human individuals. Study at large: The donors, a couple of women and three men, were aged 18 to 49.

Findings of the study overall: The study sampled only blood, and tissue repertoires likely differ.

The CDR3 covers 11 residues. V was trimmed by 0 bases and J by 6 bases, leaving 3 bases between them. CDR1 is GTSNPN, CDR2 SVGIG, per germline (reference sequence). Sequenced by immunoSEQ multiplex PCR; TCRdb stores in-frame clones only, minus some. Seen here are 850,000 to 1,100,000 clones, approximately 77% observed once, and the top ten hold roughly 0.9%. Sequencing used memory CD4+ T cells from PBMCs. Noted subset: CD45RA-negative fraction. V usage is TRBV30 and J usage is TRBJ2-1; D is unresolved. The sequence came from a man younger than 35 in good health. Some clones in this sample may be carry-over from other donors' samples. The CDR3 reads CAWSVVNEQFF. The CDR3 nucleotides are TGTGCCTGGAGTGTAGTCAATGAGCAGTTCTTC.